This T cell receptor beta chain is from a study of identical twins. Every sampled donor was Caucasian and healthy. In this sample, this clonotype turned up many times. Antigen unknown. Regarding the study as a whole: Excess sharing between twins was weaker in beta out-of-frame sequences. Models predicted less out-of-frame TCR alpha sharing in monozygotic twins than was found. Out-of-frame alpha sequences common to twins exhibited a surplus of low generation probability.

The CDR3 sequence is 15 residues long. The germline gives CDR1 LNHNV, CDR2 YYDKDF (reference sequence). The V segment lost 5 bases and the J segment 4 bases; nucleotides outside the gene matches: 5. TCRdb re-analysed the 5' RACE reads in MiXCR, keeping a single row per CDR3 protein. The sample has over 550,000 distinct CDR3 sequences; roughly 7.1% are singletons. The sample was also linked to a second study, of yellow fever vaccine responses in identical twins.

The sequence derives from a woman aged 18-29 years in good health. Material for sequencing was PBMCs. The chain is built from TRBV15 and TRBJ2-1, with TRBD2 identical over 10 bases. CDR3 bases: TGTGCCACCAGCCCTAGCGGGAGTAGTTACAATGAGCAGTTCTTC. Its translation: CATSPSGSSYNEQFF.